This entry lists 26 T cell receptor beta chains sequenced from one sample in a study of blood T cell repertoires in COVID-19. Sequenced by immunoSEQ multiplex PCR; TCRdb stores in-frame clones only, minus some. Of fewer than 350,000 clones in the sample, approximately 86% are singletons; the top ten hold roughly 9%. What was sequenced was peripheral blood. Receptors were obtained from a young man with active or convalescent COVID-19.

The V and J genes are TRBV10-3 and TRBJ1-4; perhaps TRBD1 as D (5 bases). Germline CDR1 is ENHRY and CDR2 is SYGVKD. CDR3 length equals 15 residues. With 6 bases removed from V and 6 bases from J, the gap between germline ends came to 17 bases. CDR3: CAIRGRGDPDEKLFF. In DNA form, the CDR3 reads TGTGCCATCAGGGGTAGGGGCGACCCGGATGAAAAACTGTTTTTT.

V and J are TRBV5-1 and TRBJ1-1; possibly TRBD1 for D (5 bases). The germline gives CDR1 SGHRS, CDR2 YFSETQ. Trimming cost V 3 bases and J 5 bases, with 20 bases left between them. The CDR3 covers 16 residues. CDR3 nucleotides: TGCGCCAGCAGCTGGTCCGGGACTGCCGGGGGGACTGAAGCTTTCTTT. Amino acid sequence: CASSWSGTAGGTEAFF.

The CDR3 loop is CASNPTGGGNTIYF. CDR3 DNA: TGTGCCAGCAACCCGACAGGGGGCGGAAACACCATATATTTT. The genes are TRBV5-5 and TRBJ1-3; 10 bases match TRBD1. Germline loops: CDR1 SGHKS, CDR2 YYEKEE (reference sequence). Unmatched junction bases numbered 4, after V lost 6 bases and J lost 4 bases. This CDR3 region has 14 residues.

There are a few counts of this clone. V gene TRBV5-1 combines with J gene TRBJ1-2, with D hard to call. CDR3 length equals 14 residues. Deletions cut 0 bases from V and 4 bases from J, with 10 bases between. The germline V gene encodes CDR1 SGHRS and CDR2 YFSETQ. CDR3 in DNA: TGCGCCAGCAGCTTGGGGGCAGATCTCTATGGCTACACCTTC. Its protein is CASSLGADLYGYTF.

For this clone: One end of the junction fails to match germline, which may point to a read error. This chain connects TRBV19 to TRBJ1-2; 11 positions agree with TRBD1. CDR1 is LNHDA, CDR2 SQIVND, per germline (reference sequence). CDR3 length equals 14 residues. CDR3 in DNA: TGTGCCAGTAGGATAGGACAGGGGGCTTATGGCTACACCTTC. Its translation is CASRIGQGAYGYTF.

The chain combines TRBV5-4 with TRBJ2-7; a weak D match, TRBD2 (6 bases). V was clipped by 3 bases and J by 6 bases, with 25 bases between them. This CDR3 has 17 residues. Germline loops: CDR1 SGHNT, CDR2 YYREEE (reference sequence). CDR3 sequence: CASSSRDWLLKGSEQYF. CDR3 bases: TGTGCCAGCAGCTCCCGGGACTGGCTCCTAAAGGGTAGCGAGCAGTACTTC.

This chain connects TRBV29-1 to TRBJ1-2, with TRBD1 matching over 9 bases. Per the germline V gene, CDR1 is SQVTM and CDR2 is ANQGSEA. The CDR3 covers 14 residues. Unmatched junction bases numbered 4, after V lost 1 base and J lost 4 bases. The CDR3 DNA sequence: TGCAGCGTTGAAGCAGACAGGGGGATCTATGGCTACACCTTC. Translated: CSVEADRGIYGYTF.

In the case of this clone: This specimen includes other DNA sequences encoding the same CDR3. The chain combines TRBV11-2 with TRBJ2-7; 10 positions agree with TRBD1. This CDR3 has 14 amino acids. Germline V lookup: CDR1 SGHAT, CDR2 FQNNGV. Germline trimming cut 3 bases from V and 5 bases from J; bases unmatched to any gene: 4. The CDR3 bases are TGTGCCAGCAGCTTCGACAGGGGGCGCCACGAGCAGTACTTC. Translated, it gives CASSFDRGRHEQYF.

The CDR3 sequence: CASGDRAGELFF. The DNA of the CDR3 is TGCGCCAGCGGGGACAGGGCTGGGGAGCTGTTTTTT. The V gene is TRBV10-2, the J gene TRBJ2-2; 9 bases match TRBD1. Trimming cost V 8 bases and J 8 bases; bases outside gene matches: 3. Germline CDR1 reads WSHSY; CDR2 reads SAAADI. The CDR3 totals 12 residues.

The chain combines TRBV7-8 with TRBJ2-1, with D perhaps TRBD1 (5 bases). The CDR3 is made up of 12 amino acids. The V end was cut by 2 bases, the J end by 9 bases, with 8 bases between. Germline values: CDR1 SGHVS, CDR2 FQNEAQ. The CDR3 sequence is CASSLQGGEQFF. The CDR3 DNA reads TGTGCCAGCAGCTTACAGGGCGGTGAGCAGTTCTTC.

The chain recombines TRBV29-1 with TRBJ2-1, with 7 bases lining up with TRBD2. With 4 bases clipped from V and 9 bases from J, the junction kept 0 bases outside the gene matches. Germline V lookup: CDR1 SQVTM, CDR2 ANQGSEA. The CDR3 is made up of 10 amino acids. CDR3 amino acids: CSVGGGEQFF. The DNA of the CDR3 is TGCAGCGTTGGGGGGGGTGAGCAGTTCTTC.

The genes are TRBV5-4 and TRBJ2-3; D ambiguous. CDR3 length: 15 residues. The V gene lost 5 bases and the J gene lost 6 bases, with 19 bases spanning the gap. Germline V lookup: CDR1 SGHNT, CDR2 YYREEE (reference sequence). The CDR3 spells CASSNLWAPQDTQYF. Written as DNA, the CDR3 is TGTGCCAGCAGTAACCTCTGGGCCCCACAGGATACGCAGTATTTT.

The rearrangement joins TRBV25-1 to TRBJ2-3, with 10 bases lining up with TRBD2. V lost 6 bases to trimming and J lost 0 bases; unmatched junction nucleotides: 9. CDR1 and CDR2 (germline): MGHDK, SYGVNS. This CDR3 comprises 17 residues. The CDR3 reads CASSTSGAKTSTDTQYF. For the CDR3, the DNA is TGTGCCAGCAGCACTAGCGGGGCAAAAACTAGCACAGATACGCAGTATTTT.

V usage is TRBV10-3 and J usage is TRBJ1-6; 7 nucleotides match TRBD1. The germline gives CDR1 ENHRY, CDR2 SYGVKD. The CDR3 consists of 14 residues. Losses at the gene ends were 6 bases for V and 7 bases for J; bases not matched to a gene: 6. CDR3 nucleotide sequence: TGTGCCATCAGGAAACAGGGGCCAAATTCACCCCTCCACTTT. Its translation: CAIRKQGPNSPLHF.

The chain combines TRBV27 with TRBJ2-1; D may be TRBD2 (7 bases). This CDR3 comprises 12 residues. Germline CDR1 reads MNHEY; CDR2 reads SMNVEV (reference sequence). Between the trimmed V and J ends, which lost 8 bases and 7 bases, there was a span of 12 bases. As DNA, the CDR3 is TGTGCCAGCGGAAGGGGGGGGAATGAGCAGTTCTTC. Its translation: CASGRGGNEQFF.

The chain recombines TRBV24-1 with TRBJ1-2; no reliable D call. Germline V CDR1 and CDR2: KGHDR, SFDVKD. V was shortened by 3 bases and J by 6 bases, with 10 bases between the two germline ends. The CDR3 is 13 amino acids. The CDR3 DNA follows: TGTGCCACCAGTGATCGGCGAGGTAATGGCTACACCTTC. It codes for CATSDRRGNGYTF.

The CDR3 DNA sequence: TGTGCCAGCAGCACAGAGCGGGGGGCTTTACTAACCTACGAGCAGTACTTC. It encodes CASSTERGALLTYEQYF. This chain uses TRBV12-1 with TRBJ2-7; the table names TRBD2, a call not compared with the DNA. TRBV12-1 is recorded as a pseudogene. The CDR3 is 17 amino acids.

The chain carries TRBV19 and TRBJ1-4; maybe TRBD1 (5 bases). Germline V gene data show CDR1 as LNHDA and CDR2 as SQIVND (reference sequence). The CDR3 is 14 amino acids. Trimming left V 5 bases short and J 4 bases short, with 11 bases between. The CDR3 is CASSPGDSNEKLFF. The DNA of the CDR3 is TGTGCCAGTAGTCCGGGCGACAGTAATGAAAAACTGTTTTTT.

The genes are TRBV7-8 and TRBJ2-3; D possibly corresponds to TRBD1 (5 bases). The CDR3 spans 16 residues. In germline, CDR1 is SGHVS, CDR2 FQNEAQ. Deletions cut 7 bases from V and 2 bases from J, with 19 bases between. CDR3 protein: CASTRSVGLHTDTQYF. CDR3 sequence (DNA): TGTGCCAGCACCCGGTCCGTGGGGCTGCACACAGATACGCAGTATTTT.

The V gene is TRBV19, the J gene TRBJ1-1; D is uncertain. Trimming removed 5 bases from V and 1 base from J, with 14 bases in between. Germline V lookup: CDR1 LNHDA, CDR2 SQIVND (reference sequence). CDR3 length: 15 amino acids. The DNA for the CDR3 is TGTGCCAGTAGTGTATCCGGGAGAAAGAACACTGAAGCTTTCTTT. Its translation: CASSVSGRKNTEAFF. Full variable domain (missing parts from reference TRBV19 and TRBJ1-1): DGGITQSPKYLFRKEGQNVTLSCEQNLNHDAMYWYRQDPGQGLRLIYYSQIVNDFQKGDIAEGYSVSREKKESFPLTVTSAQKNPTAFYLCASSVSGRKNTEAFFGQGTRLTVV.

V gene TRBV7-2 combines with J gene TRBJ1-1, with D uncertain. V was shortened by 4 bases and J by 3 bases, with 12 bases between the two germline ends. The CDR3 runs to 14 residues. Germline V gene lookup returns CDR1 SGHTA and CDR2 FQGNSA. CDR3 loop: CASSSSGYYTEAFF. The CDR3, as DNA: TGTGCCAGCAGCTCCAGTGGTTATTACACTGAAGCTTTCTTT.

This chain links TRBV6-5 with TRBJ1-5; a possible D gene is TRBD1 (6 bases). Germline CDR1 is MNHEY and CDR2 is SVGAGI. V lost 6 bases and J 7 bases, leaving 13 bases between the germline ends. The CDR3 contains 13 residues. CDR3 amino acids: CASRAGARQPQHF. CDR3 sequence (DNA): TGTGCCAGCAGGGCGGGGGCTCGGCAGCCCCAGCATTTT.

The genes are TRBV2 and TRBJ2-3, with D possibly TRBD2 on 7 matching bases. The germline CDR1 and CDR2 sequences are SNHLY and FYNNEI. V lost 0 bases, J lost 1 base, and 11 bases lay in between. The CDR3 sequence is 16 residues long. The CDR3 coding sequence is TGTGCCAGCAGTGAAGCGCTAGGGGGGGGCACAGATACGCAGTATTTT. Translated: CASSEALGGGTDTQYF.

Comment on this clone: At one of its ends the junction is not consistent with the germline gene, which may arise from a read error. The V call is TRBV5-1, the J call TRBJ1-1, with D possibly TRBD1 on 5 matching bases. The CDR3 runs 13 residues. CDR1 SGHRS and CDR2 YFSETQ come from the germline V gene. The CDR3 spells CASSLGGTIEAFF. The CDR3 nucleotides are TGTGCCAGCAGCTTGGGAGGGACTATTGAAGCTTTCTTT.

The gene calls are TRBV5-6 and TRBJ1-3; tentatively, D is TRBD1 (6 bases). CDR3 size: 17 residues. Germline CDR1 reads SGHDT; CDR2 reads YYEEEE. V lost 6 bases and J lost 2, with 21 bases in between. Written as DNA, the CDR3 is TGTGCCAGCACAAGTGGCGGGGGCAGGGGCCCTGGAAACACCATATATTTT. Translation gives CASTSGGGRGPGNTIYF.

This chain joins TRBV4-1 and TRBJ1-1; the D is unclear. CDR1 MGHRA and CDR2 YSYEKL come from the germline V gene. Trimming took 4 bases from V and 2 from J, leaving 11 bases between them. CDR3 length: 14 residues. In DNA form, the CDR3 reads TGCGCCAGCAGCCGAGGCGGGAGTAACACTGAAGCTTTCTTT. This gives the protein CASSRGGSNTEAFF.